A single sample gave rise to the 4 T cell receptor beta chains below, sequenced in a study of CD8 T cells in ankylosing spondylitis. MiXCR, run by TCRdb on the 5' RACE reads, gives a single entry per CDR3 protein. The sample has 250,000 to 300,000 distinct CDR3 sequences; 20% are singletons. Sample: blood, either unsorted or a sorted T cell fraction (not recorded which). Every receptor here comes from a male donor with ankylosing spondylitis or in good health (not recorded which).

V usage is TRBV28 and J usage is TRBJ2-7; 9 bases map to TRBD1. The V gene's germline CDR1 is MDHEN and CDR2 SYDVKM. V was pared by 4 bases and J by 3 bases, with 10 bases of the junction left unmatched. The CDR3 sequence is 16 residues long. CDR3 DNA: TGTGCCAGCAGTTCCAATCGGGACAGGGCCCACTACGAGCAGTACGTC. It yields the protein CASSSNRDRAHYEQYV.

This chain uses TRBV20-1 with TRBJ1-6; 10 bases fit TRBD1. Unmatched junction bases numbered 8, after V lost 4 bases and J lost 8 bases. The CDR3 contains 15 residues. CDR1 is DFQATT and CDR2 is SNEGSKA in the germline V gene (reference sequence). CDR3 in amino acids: CSATTGQGSYSPLHF. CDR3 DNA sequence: TGCAGTGCTACCACGGGACAGGGGAGTTATTCACCCCTCCACTTT.

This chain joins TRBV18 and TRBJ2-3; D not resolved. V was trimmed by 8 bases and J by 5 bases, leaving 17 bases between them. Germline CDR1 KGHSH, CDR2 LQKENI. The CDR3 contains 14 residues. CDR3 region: CASAHPLVQDTQYF. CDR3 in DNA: TGTGCCAGCGCACACCCCCTTGTTCAAGATACGCAGTATTTT.

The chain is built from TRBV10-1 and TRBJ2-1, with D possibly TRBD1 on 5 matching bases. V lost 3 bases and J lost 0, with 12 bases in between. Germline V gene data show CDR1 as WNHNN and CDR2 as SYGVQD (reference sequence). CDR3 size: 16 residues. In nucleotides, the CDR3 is TGCGCCAGCAGTGACAGGGTCCGTAGCTCCTACAATGAGCAGTTCTTC. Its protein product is CASSDRVRSSYNEQFF.